Presented here are 29 T cell receptor beta chains from one specimen sequenced in a study of CD8+ T cells in alopecia areata. Extraction of RNA preceded its reverse transcription into cDNA, which served as the sequencing template. Generated by immunoSEQ multiplex PCR, the TCRdb table keeps only in-frame clones and is missing some. Of about 160,000 clones in the sample, roughly 44% are singletons; the top ten hold approximately 6.8%. Specimen: CD4+ T cells sorted from blood. Source of these receptors: a human donor with alopecia areata.

This clone showed up just a few times. This sequence joins TRBV29-1 and TRBJ2-1; TRBD2 might be the D (6 bases). CDR3 length equals 13 residues. Germline CDR1 reads SQVTM; CDR2 reads ANQGSEA. V lost 5 bases, J lost 3 bases, and 11 bases lay in between. The CDR3 sequence is CSVLASFYNEQFF. The CDR3 region has the DNA TGCAGCGTTCTAGCGAGCTTCTACAATGAGCAGTTCTTC.

This clone showed up just a few times. This chain links TRBV10-2 with TRBJ2-2, with 9 nucleotides matching TRBD2. With V trimmed by 8 bases and J by 5 bases, 6 bases remained unmatched. This CDR3 spans 14 amino acids. Germline V CDR1 and CDR2: WSHSY, SAAADI. DNA for the CDR3: TGCGCCAGCTCTATGACTAGCGGTACCGGGGAGCTGTTTTTT. Protein product: CASSMTSGTGELFF.

This chain links TRBV5-6 with TRBJ2-4; 10 bases fit TRBD1. With 0 bases clipped from V and 2 bases from J, the junction kept 2 bases outside the gene matches. Germline V gene lookup returns CDR1 SGHDT and CDR2 YYEEEE. The CDR3 is 16 amino acids. CDR3 region: CASSLVGQGTKNIQYF. Here the CDR3 DNA reads TGTGCCAGCAGCTTGGTGGGACAGGGGACCAAAAACATTCAGTACTTC.

This clone was seen a single time. The chain has TRBV2 and TRBJ2-1; weak D call: TRBD2 (5 bases). The germline V gene has CDR1 SNHLY and CDR2 FYNNEI. V was clipped by 5 bases and J by 5 bases, with 10 bases between them. The CDR3 sequence is 13 residues long. The CDR3 DNA is TGTGCCAGCAGTTTACTAGGCGACAATGAGCAGTTCTTC. Its translation is CASSLLGDNEQFF. The full variable domain, with the rest looked up from reference TRBV2 and TRBJ2-1, is EPEVTQTPSHQVTQMGQEVILRCVPISNHLYFYWYRQILGQKVEFLVSFYNNEISEKSEIFDDQFSVERPDGSNFTLKIRSTKLEDSAMYFCASSLLGDNEQFFGPGTRLTVL.

This clone was counted a few times. The J gene is TRBJ2-1, the V gene TRBV29-1, with TRBD2 identical over 11 bases. J gave up 7 bases and V 3 bases, and 5 bases lay outside the gene matches. Germline CDR1 SQVTM, CDR2 ANQGSEA. The CDR3 length is 14 residues. CDR3 region: CSVEGLAEKNEQFF. The CDR3 DNA sequence: TGCAGCGTTGAGGGACTAGCGGAGAAGAATGAGCAGTTCTTC.

The rearrangement links TRBV28 to TRBJ2-1; TRBD1 aligns across 9 bases. The V and J ends lost 4 bases and 6 bases, in that order; junction bases with no gene match: 7. Germline CDR1 and CDR2: MDHEN and SYDVKM. This CDR3 is 15 amino acids long. The CDR3 sequence is CASSSLGQGFNEQFF. CDR3 coding DNA: TGTGCCAGCAGTTCATTGGGACAGGGTTTCAATGAGCAGTTCTTC.

This clone was counted between two and nine times. The chain is built from TRBV5-1 and TRBJ2-5; 9 bases map to TRBD2. Germline V gene sequence: CDR1 SGHRS, CDR2 YFSETQ. J gave up 3 bases and V 5 bases, and 5 bases lay outside the gene matches. There are 14 residues in the CDR3. The CDR3 spells CASSSTSGKETQYF. In DNA, the CDR3 is TGCGCCAGCAGTTCGACTAGCGGAAAAGAGACCCAGTACTTC. The variable domain in full, completed from reference TRBV5-1 and TRBJ2-5, reads KAGVTQTPRYLIKTRGQQVTLSCSPISGHRSVSWYQQTPGQGLQFLFEYFSETQRNKGNFPGRFSGRQFSNSRSEMNVSTLELGDSALYLCASSSTSGKETQYFGPGTRLLVL.

The rearrangement links TRBV13 to TRBJ1-2, with 7 bases that match TRBD1. J was trimmed by 4 bases and V by 1 base; bases with no gene match: 6. Germline V gives CDR1 PRHDT, CDR2 FYEKMQ (reference sequence). The CDR3 totals 15 residues. CDR3 DNA: TGTGCCAGCAGCTTAGCGGGACAGTCACCCTATGGCTACACCTTC. Residues: CASSLAGQSPYGYTF.

This clone was seen a single time. This chain joins TRBV15 and TRBJ1-2; no clear D gene. V gave up 6 bases and J gave up 4 bases, with 6 bases separating them. CDR1 LNHNV and CDR2 YYDKDF come from the germline V gene (reference sequence). This CDR3 is 11 amino acids long. The CDR3 region is CATRDTYGYTF. The CDR3 nucleotides are TGTGCCACCAGGGATACCTATGGCTACACCTTC. The full variable domain, rest sourced from reference TRBV15 and TRBJ1-2, is DAMVIQNPRYQVTQFGKPVTLSCSQTLNHNVMYWYQQKSSQAPKLLFHYYDKDFNNEADTPDNFQSRRPNTSFCFLDIRSPGLGDTAMYLCATRDTYGYTFGSGTRLTVV.

This clone was counted only a few times. V and J are TRBV9 and TRBJ1-5; 10 positions match TRBD1. With V trimmed by 4 bases and J by 5 bases, 3 bases remained unmatched. CDR3 length: 14 residues. Germline V lookup: CDR1 SGDLS, CDR2 YYNGEE. In DNA form, the CDR3 reads TGTGCCAGCAGCAGGGACAGGGGTGATCAGCCCCAGCATTTT. This codes for CASSRDRGDQPQHF.

The chain combines TRBV2 with TRBJ2-5, with unresolved D. The CDR3 totals 14 residues. From germline, CDR1 is SNHLY and CDR2 FYNNEI. Trimming removed 7 bases from V and 5 bases from J, with 17 bases in between. CDR3 sequence reads: CASTPDLARETQYF. As DNA, the CDR3 is TGTGCCAGCACGCCAGATCTCGCTCGGGAGACCCAGTACTTC.

The chain is built from TRBV5-1 and TRBJ2-2, with TRBD1 matching 7 bases. CDR3 length: 17 residues. Trimming cost V 4 bases and J 0 bases; bases outside gene matches: 9. Per the germline V gene, CDR1 is SGHRS and CDR2 is YFSETQ. The CDR3 spells CASSIGQVLPNTGELFF. As DNA, the CDR3 is TGCGCCAGCAGCATAGGACAGGTTCTTCCGAACACCGGGGAGCTGTTTTTT.

A remark on this clone: Within the sample, other DNA sequences also encode this same CDR3. The rearrangement links TRBV2 to TRBJ2-5; D remains ambiguous. V lost 4 bases and J lost 1, with 4 bases in between. Germline CDR1 reads SNHLY; CDR2 reads FYNNEI. CDR3 length: 12 residues. CDR3 sequence reads: CASSGVQETQYF. The CDR3 coding sequence is TGTGCCAGCAGTGGCGTCCAAGAGACCCAGTACTTC.

Regarding this clone: The identical CDR3 is also encoded by other nucleotide sequences in the sample. The CDR3 DNA reads as TGTGCCAGCAGTGAAGGGGGGAACACTGAAGCTTTCTTT. It codes for CASSEGGNTEAFF. The chain uses TRBV2 and TRBJ1-1; D not certain. The CDR3 extends over 13 amino acids. CDR1 is SNHLY and CDR2 is FYNNEI in the germline V gene. V shed 1 base and J shed 1 base, with 4 bases lying between them.

The CDR3 DNA is TGCGCCAGCAGCCAAGAAGGCCACTATGGCTACACCTTC. Translated: CASSQEGHYGYTF. The J gene is TRBJ1-2, the V gene TRBV4-1, with unresolved D. CDR3 size: 13 residues. Germline values: CDR1 MGHRA, CDR2 YSYEKL. V lost 0 bases to trimming and J lost 3 bases, with 5 bases between them.

The genes are TRBV5-1 and TRBJ2-5; 8 positions match TRBD1. CDR1 SGHRS and CDR2 YFSETQ come from the germline V gene. This CDR3 has 14 residues. V trimming: 5 bases; J trimming: 3 bases; junction bases outside the gene matches: 6. In nucleotides, the CDR3 is TGCGCCAGCAGGATCGGGACAGGAAAAGAGACCCAGTACTTC. This sequence encodes CASRIGTGKETQYF.

This chain joins TRBV28 and TRBJ2-1; 9 nucleotides agree with TRBD1. The CDR3 covers 11 residues. V lost 5 bases and J lost 15; bases outside the gene matches: 5. Germline V gene data show CDR1 as MDHEN and CDR2 as SYDVKM. CDR3 sequence: CASSAGQGWFF. The CDR3 DNA reads as TGTGCCAGCAGTGCGGGACAGGGATGGTTCTTC.

V and J are TRBV29-1 and TRBJ2-1, with 11 bases that match TRBD1. This CDR3 has 13 residues. After removal of 5 bases from V and 7 bases from J, the junction contained 4 bases not matched to a gene. CDR1 and CDR2 (germline): SQVTM, ANQGSEA. CDR3 DNA sequence: TGCAGCGTTAGGACAGGGGGCGGGAATGAGCAGTTCTTC. This encodes CSVRTGGGNEQFF.

There are a few counts of this clone. The gene calls are TRBV7-9 and TRBJ1-1; tentative D call: TRBD1 (5 bases). CDR1 is SEHNR and CDR2 is FQNEAQ in the germline V gene (reference sequence). Trimming pared 4 bases from V and 4 bases from J, leaving 13 bases between. This CDR3 is 14 amino acids long. CDR3 protein: CASSSGTGTTEAFF. CDR3 DNA: TGTGCCAGCAGCTCGGGGACGGGAACCACTGAAGCTTTCTTT.

Remarks on this clone: Within the sample, other DNA sequences also encode this same CDR3. V is TRBV18 and J is TRBJ1-5; D remains ambiguous. CDR1 and CDR2 from the germline V gene are KGHSH and LQKENI. This CDR3 region has 13 residues. Trimming cost V 3 bases and J 1 base, with 4 bases left between them. CDR3 in amino acids: CASSPGSNQPQHF. In nucleotides, the CDR3 is TGTGCCAGCTCACCGGGGAGCAATCAGCCCCAGCATTTT.

The chain joins TRBV29-1 to TRBJ1-3, with D perhaps TRBD1 (6 bases). Germline loops: CDR1 SQVTM, CDR2 ANQGSEA. The CDR3 length is 13 residues. Trimming removed 4 bases at V and 3 bases at J, with 10 bases between. CDR3 coding DNA: TGCAGCGTTGGCGGGACAAGTGGAAACACCATATATTTT. It codes for CSVGGTSGNTIYF.

This clone has just a few counts. The chain links TRBV25-1 to TRBJ2-5, with 9 bases matching TRBD2. Germline V gene lookup returns CDR1 MGHDK and CDR2 SYGVNS. This CDR3 comprises 15 residues. V shed 2 bases and J 9 bases; nucleotides not matched to a gene: 10. Written as DNA, the CDR3 is TGTGCCAGCAGTGAAGGGACTAGCCCCATGACGGCCCAGTACTTC. Encoded protein: CASSEGTSPMTAQYF.

This clone was observed a handful of times. The CDR3 protein is CASSLAVSVYQPQHF. The CDR3 DNA reads TGTGCCAGCAGCTTAGCGGTCAGTGTGTATCAGCCCCAGCATTTT. This sequence joins TRBV7-8 and TRBJ1-5, with D uncertain. V was shortened by 0 bases and J by 5 bases, with 11 bases between the two germline ends. The germline gives CDR1 SGHVS, CDR2 FQNEAQ. The CDR3 consists of 15 residues.

This clone was seen a few times. The gene calls are TRBV29-1 and TRBJ1-2; TRBD1 is a possible D gene (5 bases). Germline V gene sequence: CDR1 SQVTM, CDR2 ANQGSEA. The V gene lost 4 bases and the J gene lost 2 bases, with 11 bases spanning the gap. The CDR3 is 13 residues long. Here the CDR3 DNA reads TGCAGCGTTGGCCGGGGCGTGAACTATGGCTACACCTTC. Amino acid sequence: CSVGRGVNYGYTF. The full variable domain, in which reference TRBV29-1 and TRBJ1-2 provide the parts outside the CDR3, is SAVISQKPSRDICQRGTSLTIQCQVDSQVTMMFWYRQQPGQSLTLIATANQGSEATYESGFVIDKFPISRPNLTFSTLTVSNMSPEDSSIYLCSVGRGVNYGYTFGSGTRLTVV.

J is TRBJ2-6 and V is TRBV2; 8 nucleotides line up with TRBD1. The length of the CDR3 is 14 residues. The V segment lost 6 bases and the J segment 2 bases; nucleotides outside the gene matches: 0. The V gene's germline CDR1 is SNHLY and CDR2 FYNNEI. CDR3 sequence reads: CASRDRAGANVLTF. CDR3 DNA sequence: TGTGCCAGCAGGGACAGGGCTGGGGCCAACGTCCTGACTTTC.

This clone appeared a few times. The chain employs TRBV5-6 and TRBJ1-2; D remains unclear. The CDR3 runs to 13 residues. Trimming left V 2 bases short and J 4 bases short, with 9 bases between. Per the germline V gene, CDR1 is SGHDT and CDR2 is YYEEEE. The CDR3 sequence: CASSFIGIYGYTF. CDR3 DNA sequence: TGTGCCAGCAGCTTCATCGGTATCTATGGCTACACCTTC.

In its sample, this clone was seen once. This sequence joins TRBV9 and TRBJ2-3, with D tentatively TRBD2 (6 bases). Trimming shortened V by 4 bases and J by 2 bases, and 17 bases separated the two germline ends. Per germline, CDR1 SGDLS and CDR2 YYNGEE. This CDR3 comprises 16 residues. The CDR3 loop reads CASSFRVGGLTDTQYF. The CDR3 bases are TGTGCCAGCAGCTTCCGTGTGGGGGGACTCACAGATACGCAGTATTTT.

As regards this clone: A far larger clone is off by one base, so a read error is likely. The chain combines TRBV25-1 with TRBJ2-6; the D is unclear. The V end was cut by 7 bases, the J end by 1 base, with 5 bases between. The CDR3 consists of 13 residues. Germline assignment: CDR1 MGHDK and CDR2 SYGVNS. The CDR3 region has the DNA TGTGCCAGCATGTTTTCTGGGGCCAACGTCCTGACTTTC. It codes for CASMFSGANVLTF.

J is TRBJ2-7 and V is TRBV4-1, with 7 bases matching TRBD1. This CDR3 has 14 residues. V was pared by 2 bases and J by 6 bases, with 7 bases of the junction left unmatched. The V gene's germline CDR1 is MGHRA and CDR2 YSYEKL. In nucleotides, the CDR3 is TGCGCCAGCAGCCAACCAATACAGGGGATCGAGCAGTACTTC. Protein sequence: CASSQPIQGIEQYF.